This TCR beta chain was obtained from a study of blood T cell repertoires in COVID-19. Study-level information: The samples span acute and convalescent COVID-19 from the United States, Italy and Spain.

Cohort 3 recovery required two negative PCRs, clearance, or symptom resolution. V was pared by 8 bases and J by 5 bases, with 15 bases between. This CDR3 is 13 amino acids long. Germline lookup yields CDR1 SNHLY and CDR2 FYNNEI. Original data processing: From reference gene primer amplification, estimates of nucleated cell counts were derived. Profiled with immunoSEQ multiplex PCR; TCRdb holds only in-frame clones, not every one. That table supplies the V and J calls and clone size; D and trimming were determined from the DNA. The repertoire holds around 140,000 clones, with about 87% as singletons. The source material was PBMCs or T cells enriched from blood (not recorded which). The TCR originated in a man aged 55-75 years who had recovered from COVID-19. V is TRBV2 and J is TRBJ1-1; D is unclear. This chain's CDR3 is CASSRGFGTEAFF. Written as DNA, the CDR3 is TGTGCCAGCTCCCGGGGTTTCGGAACTGAAGCTTTCTTT. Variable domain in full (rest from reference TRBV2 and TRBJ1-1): EPEVTQTPSHQVTQMGQEVILRCVPISNHLYFYWYRQILGQKVEFLVSFYNNEISEKSEIFDDQFSVERPDGSNFTLKIRSTKLEDSAMYFCASSRGFGTEAFFGQGTRLTVV.